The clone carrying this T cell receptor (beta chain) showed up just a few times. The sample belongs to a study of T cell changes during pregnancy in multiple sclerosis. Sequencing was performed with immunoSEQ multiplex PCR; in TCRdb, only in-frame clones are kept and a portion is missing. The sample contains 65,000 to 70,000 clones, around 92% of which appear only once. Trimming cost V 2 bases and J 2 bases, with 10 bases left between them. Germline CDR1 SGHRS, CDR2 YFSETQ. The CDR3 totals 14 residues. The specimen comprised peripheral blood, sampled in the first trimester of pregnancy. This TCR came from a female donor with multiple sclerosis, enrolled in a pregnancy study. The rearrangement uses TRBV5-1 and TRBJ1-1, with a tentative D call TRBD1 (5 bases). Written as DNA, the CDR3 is TGCGCCAGCAGCTTTGAAGGGGCCAACACTGAAGCTTTCTTT. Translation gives CASSFEGANTEAFF.